This TCR beta chain was retrieved from a study of cytomegalovirus exposure and HLA in healthy donors. 60 Vbeta and 13 Jbeta primers were used in PCR. Repertoires were generated with immunoSEQ multiplex PCR, while TCRdb's copy carries only in-frame clones and drops some. This sample has 100,000 to 150,000 clones; 70% to 80% occur once, and the top ten carry about 1.8%. These donors, healthy bone marrow donors, were studied. General observations from the study: Later analysis suggested links between common viral pathogens and several top significant clusters.

Germline V CDR1 and CDR2: SGHRS, YFSETQ. The CDR3 runs to 16 residues. Losses at the gene ends were 4 bases for V and 5 bases for J; bases not matched to a gene: 7. Points on this clone: Antigen unknown.

V and J are TRBV5-1 and TRBJ2-1; 12 bases are a match to TRBD2. Specimen: PBMCs. The TCR comes from a woman in her fifties or sixties in good health and CMV-seronegative. In DNA form, the CDR3 reads TGCGCCAGCAGCCCAACCCTAGCGGGGGGGAACAATGAGCAGTTCTTC. The encoded protein is CASSPTLAGGNNEQFF.